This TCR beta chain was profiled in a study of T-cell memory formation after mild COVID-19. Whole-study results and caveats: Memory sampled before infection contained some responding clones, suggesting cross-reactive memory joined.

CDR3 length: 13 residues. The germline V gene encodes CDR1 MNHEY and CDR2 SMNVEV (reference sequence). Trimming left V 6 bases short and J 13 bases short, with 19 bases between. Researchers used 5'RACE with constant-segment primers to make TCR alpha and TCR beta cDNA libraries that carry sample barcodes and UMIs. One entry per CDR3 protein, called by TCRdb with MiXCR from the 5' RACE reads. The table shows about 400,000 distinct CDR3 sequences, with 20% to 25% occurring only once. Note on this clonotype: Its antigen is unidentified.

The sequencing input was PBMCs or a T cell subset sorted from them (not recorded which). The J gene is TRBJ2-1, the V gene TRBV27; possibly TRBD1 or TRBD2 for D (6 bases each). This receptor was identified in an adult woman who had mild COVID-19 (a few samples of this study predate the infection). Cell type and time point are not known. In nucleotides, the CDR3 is TGTGCCAGCAGCTTAACAGGGACTCTTCTACAGTTCTTC. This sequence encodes CASSLTGTLLQFF.